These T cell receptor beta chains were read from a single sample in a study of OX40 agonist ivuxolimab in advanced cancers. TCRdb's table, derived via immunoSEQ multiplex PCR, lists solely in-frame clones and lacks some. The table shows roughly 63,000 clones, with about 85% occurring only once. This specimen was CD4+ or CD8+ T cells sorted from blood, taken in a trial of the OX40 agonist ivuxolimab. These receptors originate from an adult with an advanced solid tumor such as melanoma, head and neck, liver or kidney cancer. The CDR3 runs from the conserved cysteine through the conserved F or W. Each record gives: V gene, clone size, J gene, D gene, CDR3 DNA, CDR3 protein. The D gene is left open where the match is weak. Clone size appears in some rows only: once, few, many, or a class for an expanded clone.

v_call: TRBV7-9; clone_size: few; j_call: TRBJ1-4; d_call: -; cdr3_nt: TGTGCCAGCAGCCGCCTAGGCGAAAAACTGTTTTTT; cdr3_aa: CASSRLGEKLFF
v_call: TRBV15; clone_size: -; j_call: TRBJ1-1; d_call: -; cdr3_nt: TGTGCCACCAGCGGACGGGCGAACACTGAAGCTTTCTTT; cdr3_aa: CATSGRANTEAFF
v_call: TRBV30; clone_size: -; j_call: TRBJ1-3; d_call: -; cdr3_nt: TGTGCCTGGTCGTTGGCTGGAAACACCATATATTTT; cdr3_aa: CAWSLAGNTIYF
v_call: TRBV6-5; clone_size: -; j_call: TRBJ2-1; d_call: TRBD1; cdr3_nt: TGTGCCAGCAGTAACGACAGGGGCGCCTACAATGAGCAGTTCTTC; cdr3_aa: CASSNDRGAYNEQFF
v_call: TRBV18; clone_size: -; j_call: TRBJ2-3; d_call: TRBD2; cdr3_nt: TGTGCCAGCTCACCACCGTTGCGGGGGTTAGATACGCAGTATTTT; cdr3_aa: CASSPPLRGLDTQYF
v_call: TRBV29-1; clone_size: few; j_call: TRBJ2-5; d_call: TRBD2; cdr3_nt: TGTACCCCCTTGGGGGGGGTGGAGACCCAGTACTTC; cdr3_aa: CTPLGGVETQYF
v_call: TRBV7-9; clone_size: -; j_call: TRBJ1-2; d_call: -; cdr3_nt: TGTGCCAGCAGCCAGAGGGGGAAAGGCTATGGCTACACCTTC; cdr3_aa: CASSQRGKGYGYTF
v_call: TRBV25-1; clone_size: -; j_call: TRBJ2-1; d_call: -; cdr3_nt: TGTGCCAGCAGTGATAGGGCGCGAGGCGAGCAGTTCTTC; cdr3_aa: CASSDRARGEQFF
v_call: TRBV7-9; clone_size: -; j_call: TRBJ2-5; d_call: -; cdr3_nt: TGTGCCAGCAGCTTAGGAGGGGTCTTGGGGGAGACCCAGTACTTC; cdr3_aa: CASSLGGVLGETQYF
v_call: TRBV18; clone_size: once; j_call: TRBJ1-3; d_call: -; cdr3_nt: TGTGCCAGCTCACCACTTAGCCAAAATACTGGAAACACCATATATTTT; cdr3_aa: CASSPLSQNTGNTIYF
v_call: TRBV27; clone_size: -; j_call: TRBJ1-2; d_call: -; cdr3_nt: TGTGCCAGCAGTTTCGGACCCCTCGGCTATGGCTACACCTTC; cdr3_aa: CASSFGPLGYGYTF
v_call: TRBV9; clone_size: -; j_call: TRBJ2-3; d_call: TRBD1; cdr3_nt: TGTGCCAGCAGCGTATCAGGGGGAGATACGCAGTATTTT; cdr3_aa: CASSVSGGDTQYF
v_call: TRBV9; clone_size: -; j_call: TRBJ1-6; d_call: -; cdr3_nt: TGTGCCAGCAGCTGGGGGATTTCCTATAATTCACCCCTCCACTTT; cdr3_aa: CASSWGISYNSPLHF
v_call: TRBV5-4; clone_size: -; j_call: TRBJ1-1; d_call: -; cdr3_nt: TGTGCCAGCAGCAGCCGAACAGGGATCGGGACTGAAGCTTTCTTT; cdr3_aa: CASSSRTGIGTEAFF
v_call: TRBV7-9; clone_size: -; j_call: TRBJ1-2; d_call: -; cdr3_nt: TGTGCCAGCAGCTTAGCGCATCAAACTACAGGGTATTCTCGCGGCTACACCTTC; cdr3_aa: CASSLAHQTTGYSRGYTF
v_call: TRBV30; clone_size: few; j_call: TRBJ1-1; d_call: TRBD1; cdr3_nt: TGTGCCTGTTACAGGGGCACTGAAGCTTTCTTT; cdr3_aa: CACYRGTEAFF
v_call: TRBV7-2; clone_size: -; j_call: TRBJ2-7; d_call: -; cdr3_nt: TGTGCCAGCAGCCCCGGATGGCAATACGAGCAGTACTTC; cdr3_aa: CASSPGWQYEQYF
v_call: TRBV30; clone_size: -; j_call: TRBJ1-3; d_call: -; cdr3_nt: TGTGCCTGGTCCCCCGTAACGACAAGGAGAAACACCATATATTTT; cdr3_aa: CAWSPVTTRRNTIYF
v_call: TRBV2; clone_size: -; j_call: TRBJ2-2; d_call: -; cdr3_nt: TGTGCCAGCAGAAAGAATCCAACCGGGGAGCTGTTTTTT; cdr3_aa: CASRKNPTGELFF
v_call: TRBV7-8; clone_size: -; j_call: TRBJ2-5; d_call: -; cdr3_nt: TGTGCCAGCAGCCCCGGGTCTGGGGGATCTCAAGAGACCCAGTACTTC; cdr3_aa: CASSPGSGGSQETQYF
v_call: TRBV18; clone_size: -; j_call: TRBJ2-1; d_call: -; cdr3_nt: TGTGCCAGCTCTCCCACCAAAGGATTATTCGACAGGAGCTCCTACAATGAGCAGTTCTTC; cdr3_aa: CASSPTKGLFDRSSYNEQFF
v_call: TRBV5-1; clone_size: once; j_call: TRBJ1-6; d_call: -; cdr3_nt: TGCGCCAGCAGGGGGGACGATAATTCACCCCTCCACTTT; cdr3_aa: CASRGDDNSPLHF
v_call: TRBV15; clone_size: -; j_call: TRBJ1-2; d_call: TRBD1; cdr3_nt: TGTGCCACCAGCAGGGAACCGGGACAGGGGCCGCGATGGGCCTATGGCTACACCTTC; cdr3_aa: CATSREPGQGPRWAYGYTF
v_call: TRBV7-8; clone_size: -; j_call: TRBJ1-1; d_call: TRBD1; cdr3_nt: TGTGCCAGCAGCCGACAGGGGATCGGCACTGAAGCTTTCTTT; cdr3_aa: CASSRQGIGTEAFF
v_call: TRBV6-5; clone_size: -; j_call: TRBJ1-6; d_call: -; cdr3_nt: TGTGCCAGCACCTCTTCTCACACCGTAAATTCACCCCTCCACTTT; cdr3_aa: CASTSSHTVNSPLHF
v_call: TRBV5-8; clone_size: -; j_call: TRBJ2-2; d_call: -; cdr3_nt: TGTGCCAGCAGCTTGCGCCAAACCGGGGAGCTGTTTTTT; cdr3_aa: CASSLRQTGELFF
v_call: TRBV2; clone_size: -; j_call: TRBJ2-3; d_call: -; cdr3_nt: TGTGCCAGCATGAGGGCCAAGGGCACAGATACGCAGTATTTT; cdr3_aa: CASMRAKGTDTQYF
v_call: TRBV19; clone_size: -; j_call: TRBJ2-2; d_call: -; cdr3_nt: TGTGCCAGTAAAATGGTAGGGGGGCACACCGGGGAGCTGTTTTTT; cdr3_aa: CASKMVGGHTGELFF
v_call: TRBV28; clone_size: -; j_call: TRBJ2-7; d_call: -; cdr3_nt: TGTGCCAGCAGTCCCCAGGAACAGGGTCCCTACGAGCAGTACTTC; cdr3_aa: CASSPQEQGPYEQYF
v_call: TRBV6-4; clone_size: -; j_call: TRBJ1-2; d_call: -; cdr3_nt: TGTGCCAGCAGCCCCGCGGGGGCGCCTAACTATGGCTACACCTTC; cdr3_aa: CASSPAGAPNYGYTF
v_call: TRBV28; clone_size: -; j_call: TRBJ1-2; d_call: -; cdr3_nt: TGTGCCAGCAGTTTTTTAGGGTATGGCTACACCTTC; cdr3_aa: CASSFLGYGYTF
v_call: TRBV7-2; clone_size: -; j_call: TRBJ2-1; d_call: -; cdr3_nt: TGTGCCAGCAGCTTAGTTTACGCGGGAATTTCCTACAATGAGCAGTTCTTC; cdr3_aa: CASSLVYAGISYNEQFF
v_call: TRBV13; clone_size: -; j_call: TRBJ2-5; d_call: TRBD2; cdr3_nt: TGTGCCAGCAGCTTCCTAGCGGGGGGCCACATGGAGACCCAGTACTTC; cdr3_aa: CASSFLAGGHMETQYF
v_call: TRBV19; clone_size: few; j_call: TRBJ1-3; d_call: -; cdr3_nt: TGTGCCAGTAGTGGGGCAGTTGGAAACACCATATATTTT; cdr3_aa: CASSGAVGNTIYF
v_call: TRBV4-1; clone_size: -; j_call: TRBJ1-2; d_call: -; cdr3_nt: TGCGCCAGCAGCCAAGAGAAGGCACCCACGAGCTATGGCTACACCTTC; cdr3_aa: CASSQEKAPTSYGYTF
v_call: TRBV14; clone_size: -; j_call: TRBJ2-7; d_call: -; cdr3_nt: TGTGCCAGCAGCCACGAACGGGTTGAGGGAGCTTCCTACGAGCAGTACTTC; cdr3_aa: CASSHERVEGASYEQYF
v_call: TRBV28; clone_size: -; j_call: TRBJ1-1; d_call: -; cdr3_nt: TGTGCCAGCAGCCCCGCGTTAGGGGTGAACACTGAAGCTTTCTTT; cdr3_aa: CASSPALGVNTEAFF
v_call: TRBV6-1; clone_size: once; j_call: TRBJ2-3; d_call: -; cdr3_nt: TGTGCCAGCAGTGAAATACTGGCTAGCACAGATACGCAGTATTTT; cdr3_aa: CASSEILASTDTQYF
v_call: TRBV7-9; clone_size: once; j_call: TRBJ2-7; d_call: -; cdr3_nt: TGTGCCAGCAGCTTTGCACGTGGCCAGGGGACCTACGAGCAGTACTTC; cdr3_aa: CASSFARGQGTYEQYF
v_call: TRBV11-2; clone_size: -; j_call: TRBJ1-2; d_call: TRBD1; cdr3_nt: TGTGCCAGCAGCCTCGGGACAGCTAACTATGGCTACACCTTC; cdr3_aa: CASSLGTANYGYTF
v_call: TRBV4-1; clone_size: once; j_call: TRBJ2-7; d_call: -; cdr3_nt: TGCGCCAGCAGCCGGGTGGAATGGGACGAGCAGTACTTC; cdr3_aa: CASSRVEWDEQYF
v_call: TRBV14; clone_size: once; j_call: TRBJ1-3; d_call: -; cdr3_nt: TGTGCCAGCAGCCATTTAGACCGGGACATTGATGGAAACACCATATATTTT; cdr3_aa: CASSHLDRDIDGNTIYF
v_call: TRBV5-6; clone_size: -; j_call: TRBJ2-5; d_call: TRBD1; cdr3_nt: TGTGCCAGCAGCTTGGTTGGGACAGAAGAGACCCAGTACTTC; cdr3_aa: CASSLVGTEETQYF
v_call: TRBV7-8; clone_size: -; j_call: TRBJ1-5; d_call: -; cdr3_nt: TGTGCCAGCAGCTTAGTCCGGGTTAGCAATCAGCCCCAGCATTTT; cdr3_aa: CASSLVRVSNQPQHF
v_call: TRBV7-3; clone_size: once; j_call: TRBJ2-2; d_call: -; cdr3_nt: TGTGCCAGCAGCTTCGCCCTTAACACCGGGGAGCTGTTTTTT; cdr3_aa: CASSFALNTGELFF
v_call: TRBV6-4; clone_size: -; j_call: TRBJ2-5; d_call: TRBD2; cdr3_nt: TGTGCCAGCAGTGACGGGAGCGGGGGGAAAGAGACCCAGTACTTC; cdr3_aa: CASSDGSGGKETQYF
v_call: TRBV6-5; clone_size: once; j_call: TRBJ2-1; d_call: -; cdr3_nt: TGTGCCAGCAGAATGGGGGGCCCCTCCTACAATGAGCAGTTCTTC; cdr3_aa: CASRMGGPSYNEQFF
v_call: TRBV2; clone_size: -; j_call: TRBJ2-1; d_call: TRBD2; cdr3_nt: TGTGCCAGCAGCTCCCTCACTAGCGGGGGAAATGAGCAGTTCTTC; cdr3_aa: CASSSLTSGGNEQFF
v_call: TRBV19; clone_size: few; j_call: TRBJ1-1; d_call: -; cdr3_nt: TGTGCCAGTAGTACTTGGGGGATGAACACTGAAGCTTTCTTT; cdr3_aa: CASSTWGMNTEAFF
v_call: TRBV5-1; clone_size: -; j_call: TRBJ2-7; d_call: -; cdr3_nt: TGCGCCAGCAGCAGGACCCGGGGGCACTACGAGCAGTACTTC; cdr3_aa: CASSRTRGHYEQYF
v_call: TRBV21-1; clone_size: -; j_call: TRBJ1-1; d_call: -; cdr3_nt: TGTGCCAGCAGCAAAGACAGGGCCACTGAAGCTTTCTTT; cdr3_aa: CASSKDRATEAFF
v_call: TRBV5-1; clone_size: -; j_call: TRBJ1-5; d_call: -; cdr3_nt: TGCGCCAGCAGCTTGGAAGGGGGAAATCAGCCCCAGCATTTT; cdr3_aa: CASSLEGGNQPQHF
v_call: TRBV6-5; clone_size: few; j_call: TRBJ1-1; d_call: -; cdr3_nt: TGTGCCAGCAGTAAGGGAATCCACCTTGAAGCTTTCTTT; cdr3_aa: CASSKGIHLEAFF
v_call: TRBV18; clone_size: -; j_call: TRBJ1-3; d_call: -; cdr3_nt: TGTGCCAGCTCACCAGAGGTAGTTGCTGGAAACACCATATATTTT; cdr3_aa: CASSPEVVAGNTIYF
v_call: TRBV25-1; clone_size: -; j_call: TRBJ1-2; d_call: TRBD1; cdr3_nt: TGTGCCAGCAGTGGACGACAGGGCTATGGCTACACCTTC; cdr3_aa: CASSGRQGYGYTF